The 8 T cell receptor beta chains below were found in one sample sequenced in a study of human T cells and chemical hapten exposure. In TCRdb, the RACE reads were re-called with MiXCR into one record per CDR3 protein. The sample gives about 400,000 distinct CDR3 sequences, under 6.5% of which show up once; over 5.5% is in the top ten. Described time point: patch test 2, 6 weeks after DPC sensitization. This sample's treatment: therapeutic diphenylcyclopropenone sensitization with weekly scalp DPC. This specimen was whole blood, taken in connection with sensitization to the hapten diphenylcyclopropenone (DPC). These receptors were taken from a woman between 18 and 30 years old with alopecia areata. Some clones in this sample may be carry-over from other donors' samples.

The gene calls are TRBV6-2 or TRBV6-3 and TRBJ2-7; TRBD1 matches 7 bases. V lost 2 bases to trimming and J lost 3 bases; unmatched junction nucleotides: 7. Germline V lookup: CDR1 MNHEY, CDR2 SVGEGT. There are 15 residues in the CDR3. CDR3 in amino acids: CASSYAKQGIYEQYF. The CDR3 region has the DNA TGTGCCAGCAGTTACGCCAAACAGGGGATCTACGAGCAGTACTTC.

This clonotype was observed a handful of times. V is TRBV11-3 and J is TRBJ1-1, with unresolved D. The CDR3 has 15 amino acids. Germline CDR1 and CDR2: SGHNT and YENEEA. Trimming took off 2 bases at V and 10 bases at J, with 20 bases between the two ends. This chain's CDR3 is CASSLMSTAEYLAFF. The DNA for the CDR3 is TGTGCCAGCAGCTTAATGAGTACGGCGGAGTATTTAGCTTTCTTT.

This clonotype came up many times. This sequence joins TRBV7-6 and TRBJ1-2; 7 bases fit TRBD1. V shed 1 base and J 4 bases; nucleotides not matched to a gene: 3. CDR3 length: 14 residues. Germline V gene data show CDR1 as SGHVS and CDR2 as FNYEAQ. The DNA for the CDR3 is TGTGCCAGCAGCTTAGACGCAGGGGGCTATGGCTACACCTTC. Its protein is CASSLDAGGYGYTF.

J is TRBJ2-7 and V is TRBV7-2; D ambiguous. The CDR3 spans 15 residues. The V gene's germline CDR1 is SGHTA and CDR2 FQGNSA. V was clipped by 2 bases and J by 1 base, with 12 bases between them. This chain's CDR3 is CASSLTTRRSYEQYF. The CDR3 region has the DNA TGTGCCAGCAGCTTAACAACCCGTAGGTCCTACGAGCAGTACTTC. Full variable domain (rest looked up from reference TRBV7-2 and TRBJ2-7): GAGVSQSPSNKVTEKGKDVELRCDPISGHTALYWYRQSLGQGLEFLIYFQGNSAPDKSGLPSDRFSAERTGGSVSTLTIQRTQQEDSAVYLCASSLTTRRSYEQYFGPGTRLTVT.

This clonotype was seen repeatedly, ten times or more. The V call is TRBV29-1, the J call TRBJ2-3; maybe TRBD1 (5 bases). Germline-derived CDR1 and CDR2 are SQVTM and ANQGSEA. V gave up 6 bases and J gave up 0 bases, with 10 bases separating them. This CDR3 is 13 amino acids long. The CDR3 nucleotides read TGCAGCGTCGCAGGGCCTAGCACAGATACGCAGTATTTT. Its translation is CSVAGPSTDTQYF.

This clonotype was seen many times. The V call is TRBV18, the J call TRBJ2-5, with 8 bases matching TRBD2. The junction had 8 bases not matched to a gene; V was cut back by 3 bases and J by 5 bases. Germline V gives CDR1 KGHSH, CDR2 LQKENI. This CDR3 has 15 amino acids. The CDR3 nucleotides are TGTGCCAGCTCACCGAGGACTAGCCGGGGGGAGACCCAGTACTTC. Its protein product is CASSPRTSRGETQYF.

This clonotype has just one count. The J gene is TRBJ2-7, the V gene TRBV4-1; possible D gene TRBD2, 5 bases. Trimming took off 4 bases at V and 3 bases at J, with 19 bases between the two ends. From germline, CDR1 is MGHRA and CDR2 YSYEKL. The CDR3 covers 16 residues. The CDR3 region has the DNA TGCGCCAGCAGCCGGACCAAGGCCGGGGATATCTACGAGCAGTACTTC. This codes for CASSRTKAGDIYEQYF.

In this sample, this clonotype turned up many times. DNA of the CDR3: TGTGCCAGCAGCGTCGGGGTCGTTGAAGCTTTCTTT. Its translation: CASSVGVVEAFF. The V and J genes are TRBV5-6 and TRBJ1-1; D gene uncertain. This CDR3 comprises 12 residues. V shed 4 bases and J shed 7 bases, with 11 bases lying between them. The V gene's germline CDR1 is SGHDT and CDR2 YYEEEE. Full variable domain (outside the CDR3, taken from reference TRBV5-6 and TRBJ1-1): DAGVTQSPTHLIKTRGQQVTLRCSPKSGHDTVSWYQQALGQGPQFIFQYYEEEERQRGNFPDRFSGHQFPNYSSELNVNALLLGDSALYLCASSVGVVEAFFGQGTRLTVV.